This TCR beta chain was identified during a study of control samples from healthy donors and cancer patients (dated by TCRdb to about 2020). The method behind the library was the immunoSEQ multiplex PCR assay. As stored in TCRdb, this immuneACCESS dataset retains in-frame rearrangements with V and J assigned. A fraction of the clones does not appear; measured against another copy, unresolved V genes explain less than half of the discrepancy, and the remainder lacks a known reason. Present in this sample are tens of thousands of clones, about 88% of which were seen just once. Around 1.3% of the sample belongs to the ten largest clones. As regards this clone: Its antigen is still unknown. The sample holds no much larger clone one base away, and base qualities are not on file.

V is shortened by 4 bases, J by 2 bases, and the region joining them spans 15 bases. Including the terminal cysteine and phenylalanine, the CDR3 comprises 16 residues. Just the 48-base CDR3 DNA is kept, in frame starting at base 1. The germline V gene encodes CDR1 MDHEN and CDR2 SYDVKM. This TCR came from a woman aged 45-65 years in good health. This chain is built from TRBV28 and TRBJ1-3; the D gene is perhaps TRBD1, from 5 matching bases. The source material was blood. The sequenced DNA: TGTGCCAGCAGTTCCCCCTCAGGGAACACTGGAAACACCATATATTTT. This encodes CASSSPSGNTGNTIYF.